Sequencing of this T cell receptor (beta chain) was carried out in a study of T cell changes during pregnancy in multiple sclerosis. J lost 7 bases, V lost 7 bases, and 7 bases had no gene match. CDR3 size: 14 residues. CDR1 SNHLY and CDR2 FYNNEI come from the germline V gene. Sequencing was performed with immunoSEQ multiplex PCR; in TCRdb, only in-frame clones are kept and a portion is missing. The sample yields over 90,000 clones, 85% to 95% seen once. This receptor was obtained from a female donor with multiple sclerosis, enrolled in a pregnancy study. Material: peripheral blood, obtained before pregnancy. The chain uses TRBV2 and TRBJ1-6; TRBD1 matches at 7 bases. CDR3: CASTSYRGNSPLHF. The CDR3 DNA reads as TGTGCCAGCACCTCTTACAGGGGAAATTCACCCCTCCACTTT.